Listed below are T cell receptor beta chains from one sample, sequenced in a study of CD8+ T cells in alopecia areata. TCRdb's table, derived via immunoSEQ multiplex PCR, lists solely in-frame clones and lacks some. The sample has about 210,000 clones; approximately 70% are singletons. The sequencing here drew on CD4+ T cells sorted from blood, taken around week 44, from a patient treated with tofacitinib. The source of these receptors is a human donor with alopecia areata. Both conserved end residues are trimmed from each CDR3. Fields, in order: V gene, CDR3 protein.

TRBV29-1	SVSPILRETQY
TRBV29-1	SVEEITDTQY
TRBV30	AWNRGAATNEKLF
TRBV6-1	ASSATSGGAREQF
TRBV7-9	ASSLEGQGLYGYT
TRBV29-1	SVAIEGARIGELF
TRBV30	AWTWRVNTEAF
TRBV18	ASSPKGTASSYEQY
TRBV4-2	ASSQPDTSNTGELF
TRBV4-3	ASSQDPITYMNTEAF
TRBV7-9	ASRPRGGAGANVLT
TRBV10-3	AIGLDTYEQY
TRBV19	ASSEGAFPYNEQF
TRBV6-5	ASSERGRDIQY
TRBV4-2	ASSQDGSVSAEAF
TRBV9	ASGVDSTTGELF
TRBV7-2	ASSLGFQYTDTQY
TRBV9	ASTRTLKKDNEQF
TRBV18	ASSPLGEAQY
TRBV7-8	ASSLVVGGLRNEQF
TRBV4-3	ASRRDRGLADTQY
TRBV7-8	ASSLTVFGYT
TRBV7-2	ASSFGTGATGELF
TRBV30	AWSFGQPGSEQY
TRBV6-1	ASSETSGGSTDTQY
TRBV30	AWRARTLFGADTQY
TRBV29-1	SVEDRGAGDYGYT
TRBV7-2	ASSFETQY